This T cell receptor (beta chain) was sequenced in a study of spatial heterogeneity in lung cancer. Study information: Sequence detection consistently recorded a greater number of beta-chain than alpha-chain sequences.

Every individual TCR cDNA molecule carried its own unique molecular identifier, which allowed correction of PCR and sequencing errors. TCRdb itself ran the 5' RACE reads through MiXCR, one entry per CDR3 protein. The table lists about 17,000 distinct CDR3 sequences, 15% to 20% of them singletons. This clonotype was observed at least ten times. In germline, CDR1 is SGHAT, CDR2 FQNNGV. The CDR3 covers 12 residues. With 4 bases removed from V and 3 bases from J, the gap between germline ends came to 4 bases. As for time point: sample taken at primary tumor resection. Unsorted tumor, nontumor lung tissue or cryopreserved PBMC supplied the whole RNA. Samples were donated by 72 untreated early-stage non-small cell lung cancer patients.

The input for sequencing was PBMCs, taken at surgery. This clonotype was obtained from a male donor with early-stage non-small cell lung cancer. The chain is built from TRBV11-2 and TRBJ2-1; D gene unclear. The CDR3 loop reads CASSSFYNEQFF. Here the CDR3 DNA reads TGTGCCAGCAGCTCGTTCTACAATGAGCAGTTCTTC. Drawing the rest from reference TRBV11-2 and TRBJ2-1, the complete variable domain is EAGVAQSPRYKIIEKRQSVAFWCNPISGHATLYWYQQILGQGPKLLIQFQNNGVVDDSQLPKDRFSAERLKGVDSTLKIQPAKLEDSAVYLCASSSFYNEQFFGPGTRLTVL.